This is a list of T cell receptor beta chains from one sample in a study of cytomegalovirus exposure and HLA in healthy donors. The assay was immunoSEQ multiplex PCR, and TCRdb's table has in-frame clones only and misses some. Here the sample spans 97,000 or so clones, about 95% being singletons. Sample: PBMCs. The source of these receptors is a woman aged 18-29 years in good health and CMV-seronegative. Both conserved end residues are part of each CDR3. The order of the fields is D gene, V gene, clone size, J gene, CDR3 length, CDR3 protein, CDR3 DNA. A D gene is named only where the DNA matches it firmly. Not every row has a clone size; where given, it reads once, few, many or a size class.

D: .; V: TRBV5-4; size: once; J: TRBJ2-5; length: 16; CDR3: CASSPNSLGVQETQYF; DNA: TGTGCCAGCAGCCCAAATAGTCTGGGAGTACAAGAGACCCAGTACTTC
D: .; V: TRBV7-2; size: .; J: TRBJ1-2; length: 14; CDR3: CASSSRTENYGYTF; DNA: TGTGCCAGCAGCTCGAGGACAGAGAACTATGGCTACACCTTC
D: TRBD2; V: TRBV19; size: .; J: TRBJ2-1; length: 19; CDR3: CASSIDSLGLAGVRNEQFF; DNA: TGTGCCAGTAGTATAGATTCCCTCGGGTTAGCGGGAGTACGCAATGAGCAGTTCTTC
D: .; V: TRBV7-9; size: .; J: TRBJ1-2; length: 13; CDR3: CASSLVQVHGYTF; DNA: TGTGCCAGCAGCTTAGTGCAGGTTCATGGCTACACCTTC
D: TRBD2; V: TRBV19; size: .; J: TRBJ2-2; length: 18; CDR3: CASSSGLAGGRGTGELFF; DNA: TGTGCCAGTAGTTCAGGACTAGCGGGAGGCCGAGGCACCGGGGAGCTGTTTTTT
D: TRBD1; V: TRBV7-9; size: .; J: TRBJ1-4; length: 14; CDR3: CASSAGQGGEKLFF; DNA: TGTGCCAGCAGCGCAGGACAGGGGGGTGAAAAACTGTTTTTT
D: .; V: TRBV19; size: .; J: TRBJ2-5; length: 13; CDR3: CASSISWGETQYF; DNA: TGTGCCAGTAGTATCTCTTGGGGCGAGACCCAGTACTTC
D: TRBD2; V: TRBV18; size: .; J: TRBJ2-1; length: 15; CDR3: CASSPLAGGLNEQFF; DNA: TGTGCCAGCTCACCACTAGCGGGAGGCCTCAATGAGCAGTTCTTC
D: .; V: TRBV14; size: .; J: TRBJ2-1; length: 16; CDR3: CASSQESPSIWDEQFF; DNA: TGTGCCAGCAGCCAAGAATCCCCTAGCATCTGGGATGAGCAGTTCTTC
D: .; V: TRBV30; size: .; J: TRBJ1-3; length: 12; CDR3: CARGASGNTIYF; DNA: TGTGCCCGTGGGGCGTCTGGAAACACCATATATTTT
D: TRBD2; V: TRBV9; size: .; J: TRBJ2-3; length: 17; CDR3: CASSPGSGGRSTDTQYF; DNA: TGTGCCAGCAGCCCCGGCTCCGGCGGGAGAAGCACAGATACGCAGTATTTT
D: TRBD1; V: TRBV2; size: .; J: TRBJ1-1; length: 17; CDR3: CASRRGMQGATNTEAFF; DNA: TGTGCCAGCAGGAGGGGTATGCAGGGGGCTACGAACACTGAAGCTTTCTTT
D: .; V: TRBV19; size: .; J: TRBJ2-5; length: 16; CDR3: CASSIVGDISQETQYF; DNA: TGTGCCAGTAGTATAGTTGGGGACATATCCCAAGAGACCCAGTACTTC
D: TRBD1; V: TRBV4-2; size: .; J: TRBJ1-1; length: 15; CDR3: CASSHYGQGSTEAFF; DNA: TGTGCCAGCAGCCATTATGGACAGGGGAGCACTGAAGCTTTCTTT
D: .; V: TRBV5-3; size: .; J: TRBJ1-2; length: 14; CDR3: CARSAAGPLYGYTF; DNA: TGTGCCAGAAGCGCCGCAGGGCCCCTTTACGGCTACACCTTC
D: TRBD1; V: TRBV5-1; size: .; J: TRBJ1-1; length: 15; CDR3: CASSVVQGSSTEAFF; DNA: TGCGCCAGCAGCGTTGTACAGGGGTCGAGCACTGAAGCTTTCTTT
D: TRBD1; V: TRBV18; size: .; J: TRBJ2-5; length: 14; CDR3: CASSRGTGRETQYF; DNA: TGTGCCAGCTCACGCGGGACAGGTCGGGAGACCCAGTACTTC
D: TRBD2; V: TRBV27; size: once; J: TRBJ2-7; length: 14; CDR3: CASSSLAGSYEQYF; DNA: TGTGCCAGCAGTTCCCTAGCGGGATCCTACGAGCAGTACTTC
D: TRBD1; V: TRBV13; size: .; J: TRBJ1-1; length: 16; CDR3: CASSTFGQVVLTEAFF; DNA: TGTGCCAGCAGCACATTCGGACAGGTTGTGCTCACTGAAGCTTTCTTT
D: TRBD1; V: TRBV5-1; size: .; J: TRBJ1-2; length: 13; CDR3: CASSLGQGGRYTF; DNA: TGCGCCAGCAGCTTGGGACAGGGTGGGCGCTACACCTTC
D: .; V: TRBV4-1; size: .; J: TRBJ2-5; length: 15; CDR3: CASSQQTRYQETQYF; DNA: TGCGCCAGCAGCCAACAGACGAGGTACCAAGAGACCCAGTACTTC
D: .; V: TRBV5-1; size: .; J: TRBJ2-5; length: 15; CDR3: CASSITGNSQETQYF; DNA: TGCGCCAGCAGCATTACAGGGAATTCACAAGAGACCCAGTACTTC
D: .; V: TRBV14; size: .; J: TRBJ2-7; length: 16; CDR3: CASSQSGETVVFGQYF; DNA: TGTGCCAGCAGCCAATCCGGAGAGACGGTGGTATTTGGGCAGTACTTC
D: TRBD2; V: TRBV29-1; size: .; J: TRBJ2-3; length: 19; CDR3: CSIPGWGLAGDVAGDTQYF; DNA: TGCAGCATCCCAGGATGGGGACTAGCGGGAGACGTTGCTGGAGATACGCAGTATTTT
D: .; V: TRBV6-5; size: .; J: TRBJ2-2; length: 15; CDR3: CASSYSPGNTGELFF; DNA: TGTGCCAGCAGTTACTCTCCAGGGAACACCGGGGAGCTGTTTTTT
D: .; V: TRBV2; size: .; J: TRBJ1-3; length: 14; CDR3: CASSVESSGNTIYF; DNA: TGTGCCAGCAGTGTTGAGAGCTCTGGAAACACCATATATTTT
D: TRBD2; V: TRBV7-9; size: .; J: TRBJ2-2; length: 17; CDR3: CASSTGTSGVSAGELFF; DNA: TGTGCCAGCAGCACCGGGACTAGCGGGGTTTCGGCTGGGGAGCTGTTTTTT
D: .; V: TRBV29-1; size: .; J: TRBJ1-3; length: 13; CDR3: CSVERGTGNTIYF; DNA: TGCAGCGTTGAACGGGGGACTGGAAACACCATATATTTT
D: TRBD2; V: TRBV19; size: .; J: TRBJ2-1; length: 20; CDR3: CASSKDSETSGIIWVNEQFF; DNA: TGTGCCAGTAGTAAAGACTCCGAGACTAGCGGGATTATTTGGGTCAATGAGCAGTTCTTC
D: .; V: TRBV30; size: .; J: TRBJ1-5; length: 13; CDR3: CAWQNDTNQPQHF; DNA: TGTGCCTGGCAGAATGATACGAATCAGCCCCAGCATTTT
D: .; V: TRBV7-2; size: .; J: TRBJ1-6; length: 18; CDR3: CASSLRSEQGAKFSPLHF; DNA: TGTGCCAGCAGCTTACGCAGCGAGCAGGGTGCCAAATTTTCACCCCTCCACTTT
D: TRBD1; V: TRBV27; size: .; J: TRBJ2-7; length: 13; CDR3: CASSLRDRGWKYF; DNA: TGTGCCAGCAGTCTCCGGGACAGGGGATGGAAGTACTTC
D: TRBD1; V: TRBV5-6; size: once; J: TRBJ2-2; length: 14; CDR3: CASSRQGNTGELFF; DNA: TGTGCCAGCAGCCGACAGGGAAACACCGGGGAGCTGTTTTTT
D: TRBD1; V: TRBV5-4; size: .; J: TRBJ1-1; length: 14; CDR3: CASSGTGGDSSAFF; DNA: TGTGCCAGCAGCGGGACAGGGGGCGACTCTTCGGCTTTCTTT
D: .; V: TRBV7-9; size: .; J: TRBJ1-5; length: 15; CDR3: CASSLGDGTYQPQHF; DNA: TGTGCCAGCAGCTTAGGCGACGGGACATATCAGCCCCAGCATTTT
D: .; V: TRBV7-2; size: .; J: TRBJ1-5; length: 14; CDR3: CASSSRRSNQPQHF; DNA: TGTGCCAGCAGCTCAAGGAGAAGCAATCAGCCCCAGCATTTT
D: TRBD1; V: TRBV13; size: .; J: TRBJ1-6; length: 15; CDR3: CASSSSGGYTESLHF; DNA: TGTGCCAGCAGCTCTTCAGGGGGCTATACTGAATCCCTCCACTTT
D: TRBD1; V: TRBV11-3; size: .; J: TRBJ2-7; length: 14; CDR3: CASSPGTGRAEQYF; DNA: TGTGCCAGCAGCCCCGGGACAGGGAGGGCCGAGCAGTACTTC
D: .; V: TRBV7-9; size: .; J: TRBJ1-3; length: 14; CDR3: CASSSTGTGNTIYF; DNA: TGTGCCAGCAGCTCCACAGGGACTGGAAACACCATATATTTT
D: .; V: TRBV6-5; size: .; J: TRBJ2-7; length: 9; CDR3: CATLDEQYF; DNA: TGTGCCACTCTCGACGAGCAGTACTTC
D: TRBD2; V: TRBV6-5; size: .; J: TRBJ2-1; length: 14; CDR3: CASSYQREVDEQFF; DNA: TGTGCCAGCAGTTACCAGCGGGAAGTCGATGAGCAGTTCTTC
D: .; V: TRBV5-6; size: .; J: TRBJ1-2; length: 13; CDR3: CASSKGGFYGYTF; DNA: TGTGCCAGCAGCAAGGGAGGGTTCTATGGCTACACCTTC
D: .; V: TRBV6-1; size: .; J: TRBJ2-1; length: 15; CDR3: CASRDGNRGYNEQFF; DNA: TGTGCCAGCAGAGACGGAAATCGGGGTTACAATGAGCAGTTCTTC
D: TRBD1; V: TRBV6-5; size: .; J: TRBJ2-1; length: 15; CDR3: CASSLGQGKSDEQFF; DNA: TGTGCCAGCAGTTTGGGACAGGGGAAAAGCGATGAGCAGTTCTTC
D: TRBD2; V: TRBV4-1; size: .; J: TRBJ2-7; length: 15; CDR3: CASSQVLAGGYEQYF; DNA: TGCGCCAGCAGCCAAGTTCTAGCGGGAGGGTACGAGCAGTACTTC
D: .; V: TRBV4-1; size: .; J: TRBJ1-4; length: 17; CDR3: CASSQEEVGRGGEKLFF; DNA: TGCGCCAGCAGCCAAGAAGAGGTCGGTAGGGGTGGAGAAAAACTGTTTTTT
D: .; V: TRBV7-6; size: .; J: TRBJ2-7; length: 13; CDR3: CASREERGGEQYF; DNA: TGTGCCAGCAGAGAAGAGAGAGGGGGCGAGCAGTACTTC
D: .; V: TRBV7-2; size: once; J: TRBJ2-1; length: 15; CDR3: CASTYGGSSYNEQFF; DNA: TGTGCCAGCACCTATGGGGGGAGCTCCTACAATGAGCAGTTCTTC
D: .; V: TRBV19; size: .; J: TRBJ2-7; length: 15; CDR3: CASSPGTPLRHEQYF; DNA: TGTGCCAGTAGTCCGGGGACACCCCTGAGGCACGAGCAGTACTTC
D: TRBD1; V: TRBV6-1; size: .; J: TRBJ1-5; length: 17; CDR3: CASSEKLGTGLGQPQHF; DNA: TGTGCCAGCAGTGAAAAATTAGGGACAGGGTTAGGTCAGCCCCAGCATTTT
D: TRBD1; V: TRBV5-1; size: few; J: TRBJ1-2; length: 14; CDR3: CASSLDQGVIGYTF; DNA: TGCGCCAGCAGCTTGGATCAGGGGGTGATTGGCTACACCTTC
D: .; V: TRBV5-1; size: .; J: TRBJ2-7; length: 14; CDR3: CASSITGTIGEQYF; DNA: TGCGCCAGCAGTATTACCGGGACAATCGGCGAGCAGTACTTC